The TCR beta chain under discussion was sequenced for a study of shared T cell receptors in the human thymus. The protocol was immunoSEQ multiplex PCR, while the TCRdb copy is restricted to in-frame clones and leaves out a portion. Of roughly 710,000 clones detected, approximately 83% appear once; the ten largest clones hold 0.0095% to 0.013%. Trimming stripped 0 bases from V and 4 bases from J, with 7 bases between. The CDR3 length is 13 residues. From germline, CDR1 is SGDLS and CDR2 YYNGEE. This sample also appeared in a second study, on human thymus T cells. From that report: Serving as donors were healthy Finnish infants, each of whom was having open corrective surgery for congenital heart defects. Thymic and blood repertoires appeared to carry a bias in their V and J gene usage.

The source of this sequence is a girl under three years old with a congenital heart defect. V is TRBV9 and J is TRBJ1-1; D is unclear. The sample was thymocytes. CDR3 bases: TGTGCCAGCAGCGTAGGTTTATCCACTGAAGCTTTCTTT. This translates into CASSVGLSTEAFF.